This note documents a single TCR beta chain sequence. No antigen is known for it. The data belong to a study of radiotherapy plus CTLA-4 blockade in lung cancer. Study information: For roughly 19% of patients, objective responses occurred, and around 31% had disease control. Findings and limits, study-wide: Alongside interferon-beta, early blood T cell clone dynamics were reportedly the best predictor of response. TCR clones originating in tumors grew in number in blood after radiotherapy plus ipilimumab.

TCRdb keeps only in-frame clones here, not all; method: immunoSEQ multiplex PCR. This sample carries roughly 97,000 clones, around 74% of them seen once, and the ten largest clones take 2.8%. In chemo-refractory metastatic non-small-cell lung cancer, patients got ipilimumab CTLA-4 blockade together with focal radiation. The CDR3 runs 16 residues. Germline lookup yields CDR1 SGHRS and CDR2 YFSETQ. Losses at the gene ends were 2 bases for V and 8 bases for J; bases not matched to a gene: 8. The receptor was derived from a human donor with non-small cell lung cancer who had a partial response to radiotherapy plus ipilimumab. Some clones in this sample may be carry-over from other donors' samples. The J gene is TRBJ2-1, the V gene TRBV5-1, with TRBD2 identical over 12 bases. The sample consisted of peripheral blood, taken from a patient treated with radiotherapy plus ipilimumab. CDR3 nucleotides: TGCGCCAGCAGCTTAAGAACTAGCGGGAGGTCATATGAGCAGTTCTTC. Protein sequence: CASSLRTSGRSYEQFF.